This T cell receptor beta chain was captured in a study of T cells after posttransplantation cyclophosphamide. This table comes from immunoSEQ multiplex PCR, and its TCRdb copy is limited to in-frame clones, with some not included. The specimen has about 34,000 clones, none found just once. Points from the study as a whole: Blood and skin or GI T cell repertoires showed limited TRB overlap. Recipient CMV seropositivity and CMV reactivation strongly tracked TRB clonality. Later post-transplant blood repertoires were often dominated by donor CD8+ memory clones.

This clone was detected a few times. No antigen is known for it. The CDR3 is 17 residues long. The germline V gene encodes CDR1 SGHVS and CDR2 FNYEAQ. J was trimmed by 4 bases and V by 0 bases; bases with no gene match: 11. Sequenced: PBMCs. The V call is TRBV7-6, the J call TRBJ2-5; 7 bases are a match to TRBD2. This receptor was taken from a woman in her 50s in good health and a related stem cell transplant donor. DNA for the CDR3: TGTGCCAGCAGCTTAGCTCCCCGGCGGGAGTCGGGAGAGACCCAGTACTTC. This translates into CASSLAPRRESGETQYF.